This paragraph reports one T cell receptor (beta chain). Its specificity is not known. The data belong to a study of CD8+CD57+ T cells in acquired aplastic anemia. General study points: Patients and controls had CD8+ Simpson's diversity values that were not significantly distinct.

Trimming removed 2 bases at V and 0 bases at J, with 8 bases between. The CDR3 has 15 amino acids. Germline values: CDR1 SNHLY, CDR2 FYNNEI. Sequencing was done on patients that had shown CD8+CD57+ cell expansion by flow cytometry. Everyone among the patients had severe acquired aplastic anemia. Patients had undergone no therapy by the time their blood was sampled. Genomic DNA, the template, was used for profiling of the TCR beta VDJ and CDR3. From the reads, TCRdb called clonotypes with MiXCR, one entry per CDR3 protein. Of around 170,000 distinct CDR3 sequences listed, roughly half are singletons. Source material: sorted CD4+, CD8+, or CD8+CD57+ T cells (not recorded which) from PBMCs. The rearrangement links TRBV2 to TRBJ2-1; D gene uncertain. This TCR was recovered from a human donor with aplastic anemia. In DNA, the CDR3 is TGTGCCAGCAGTGAAAGGAGCTTCTCCTACAATGAGCAGTTCTTC. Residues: CASSERSFSYNEQFF.